Listed below are T cell receptor beta chains from one sample, sequenced in a study of somatic mutations in cytotoxic T cells in rheumatoid arthritis. The assay was immunoSEQ multiplex PCR, and TCRdb's table has in-frame clones only and misses some. The profile shows 15,000 to 20,000 clones, 70% to 85% of them singletons. The sample consisted of CD8+ T cells sorted from blood. The receptors were sampled from an adult with rheumatoid arthritis. Each CDR3 is given with its conserved first and last residue. A D gene is named only where the DNA matches it firmly. The size field is filled for only some rows; it gives once, few, many or a size class.

j_call d_call clone_size v_call cdr3_aa cdr3_nt
TRBJ1-1 - - TRBV7-9 CASSWGLGMNTEAFF TGTGCCAGCAGCTGGGGGCTGGGAATGAACACTGAAGCTTTCTTT
TRBJ1-5 - - TRBV19 CASSIGGGGQPQHF TGTGCCAGTAGTATCGGGGGGGGCGGTCAGCCCCAGCATTTT
TRBJ2-3 - - TRBV10-1 CASSETVLSTDTQYF TGCGCCAGCAGTGAGACGGTACTGAGCACAGATACGCAGTATTTT
TRBJ1-5 - - TRBV10-2 CASSVGGVRQPQHF TGCGCCAGCAGTGTAGGGGGGGTACGTCAGCCCCAGCATTTT
TRBJ2-2 - few TRBV6-5 CASSYSVQNTGELFF TGTGCCAGCAGTTACTCGGTGCAGAACACCGGGGAGCTGTTTTTT
TRBJ2-5 TRBD1 - TRBV11-2 CASSHRGGRGLKGETQYF TGTGCCAGCAGCCACCGAGGAGGAAGGGGGCTTAAGGGAGAGACCCAGTACTTC
TRBJ1-6 - - TRBV6-1 CARSLQDYNSPLHF TGTGCCCGCTCCCTGCAGGACTATAATTCACCCCTCCACTTT
TRBJ1-6 - - TRBV10-3 CATFGGEFYNSPLHF TGTGCCACTTTCGGAGGGGAATTCTATAATTCACCCCTCCACTTT
TRBJ1-5 TRBD1 - TRBV28 CASTRDRTLYSNQPQHF TGTGCCAGCACCCGGGACAGGACACTTTATAGCAATCAGCCCCAGCATTTT
TRBJ2-5 - - TRBV7-3 CASSQDIQETQYF TGTGCCAGCAGCCAAGACATCCAAGAGACCCAGTACTTC
TRBJ1-1 - once TRBV6-6 CASSPLGGGLEAFF TGTGCCAGCAGTCCTCTCGGGGGAGGCCTTGAAGCTTTCTTT
TRBJ1-1 TRBD1 - TRBV7-6 CASSSGQGGAFF TGTGCCAGCAGCTCTGGACAGGGGGGCGCTTTCTTT
TRBJ2-2 - - TRBV5-5 CASFDGLTGELFF TGTGCCAGCTTCGACGGACTCACCGGGGAGCTGTTTTTT
TRBJ2-1 TRBD1 - TRBV27 CASGFRTGINEQFF TGTGCCAGCGGGTTCAGGACAGGGATCAATGAGCAGTTCTTC
TRBJ1-3 - - TRBV28 CASNTRNRGVSGNTIYF TGTGCCAGCAACACACGCAATAGAGGGGTATCTGGAAACACCATATATTTT
TRBJ2-3 TRBD2 - TRBV6-4 CASSVSGGAADTQYF TGTGCCAGCAGTGTCAGCGGGGGGGCCGCAGATACGCAGTATTTT
TRBJ2-4 - - TRBV21-1 CASTSRGRGFAKNIQYF TGTGCCAGCACCTCCCGGGGGCGGGGGTTCGCCAAAAACATTCAGTACTTC
TRBJ1-1 - - TRBV9 CASSGGFMNTEAFF TGTGCCAGCAGCGGGGGGTTCATGAACACTGAAGCTTTCTTT
TRBJ1-5 TRBD1 once TRBV4-2 CASSQDNRGSNQPQHF TGTGCCAGCAGCCAAGATAACAGGGGCTCCAATCAGCCCCAGCATTTT
TRBJ1-2 - - TRBV7-9 CASSLGIYGYTF TGTGCCAGCAGCTTAGGGATCTATGGCTACACCTTC
TRBJ2-1 - medium-sized TRBV6-5 CASSRRGRNEQFF TGTGCCAGCAGTCGTCGAGGGCGGAATGAGCAGTTCTTC
TRBJ2-1 TRBD1 - TRBV15 CATSRDKSGGAYNEQFF TGTGCCACCAGCAGAGATAAGTCAGGGGGCGCCTACAATGAGCAGTTCTTC
TRBJ2-1 TRBD2 - TRBV7-8 CASSESATGGRDEQFF TGTGCCAGCAGCGAGTCCGCGACGGGGGGGAGGGATGAGCAGTTCTTC
TRBJ1-5 - - TRBV19 CASSMAGEGNQPQHF TGTGCCAGTAGTATGGCGGGGGAAGGTAATCAGCCCCAGCATTTT
TRBJ1-2 TRBD1 - TRBV27 CASSTTGTDRHYGYTF TGTGCCAGCAGTACAACCGGGACAGATAGGCACTATGGCTACACCTTC
TRBJ2-2 TRBD2 few TRBV30 CAWSEGGDDTGELFF TGTGCCTGGAGTGAGGGAGGGGACGACACCGGGGAGCTGTTTTTT